The clone carrying this TCR beta chain has more than one count but fewer than ten. Its antigen remains unknown. The data stem from a study of T cells after yellow fever vaccination. Overall study context: Researchers used SMART-Seq v4 Ultra Low Input to prepare fractions that had low cell numbers. Findings and caveats of the study: A minor fraction of clonotypes spanned both CD4 and CD8 compartments. Clones from primary vaccination mostly reappeared after the booster (around 96% CD4, over 85% CD8).

UMIs and a universal primer site were added when TCR cDNA was made by 5'RACE template switching. MiXCR, applied by TCRdb to the 5' RACE reads, yields one record per CDR3 protein. Here the sample spans roughly 260,000 distinct CDR3 sequences, roughly 13% being singletons. V lost 1 base to trimming and J lost 7 bases; unmatched junction nucleotides: 8. Germline V gives CDR1 SEHNR, CDR2 FQNEAQ (reference sequence). The CDR3 loop spans 16 amino acids. This sequence originates from a man aged 25 to 45 who received the YFV17D yellow fever vaccine. The sequencing here drew on CD4+ T cells sorted from PBMCs, taken 45 days after the yellow fever booster vaccination. The chain uses TRBV7-9 and TRBJ2-1, with TRBD2 matching over 9 bases. DNA of the CDR3: TGTGCCAGCAGCTTAGTCGGGGGACTAGCTAGTAATGAGCAGTTCTTC. The encoded protein is CASSLVGGLASNEQFF.